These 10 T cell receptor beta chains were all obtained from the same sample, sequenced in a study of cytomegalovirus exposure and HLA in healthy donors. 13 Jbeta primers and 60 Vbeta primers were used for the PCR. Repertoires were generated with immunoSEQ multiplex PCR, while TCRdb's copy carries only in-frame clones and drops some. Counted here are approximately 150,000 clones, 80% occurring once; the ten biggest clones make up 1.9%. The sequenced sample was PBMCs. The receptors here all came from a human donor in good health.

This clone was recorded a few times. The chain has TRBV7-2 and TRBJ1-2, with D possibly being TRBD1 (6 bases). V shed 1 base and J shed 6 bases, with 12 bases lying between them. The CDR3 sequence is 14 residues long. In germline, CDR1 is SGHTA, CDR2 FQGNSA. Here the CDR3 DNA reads TGTGCCAGCAGCTTAGTGGGGGGGGCTGATGGCTACACCTTC. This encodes CASSLVGGADGYTF.

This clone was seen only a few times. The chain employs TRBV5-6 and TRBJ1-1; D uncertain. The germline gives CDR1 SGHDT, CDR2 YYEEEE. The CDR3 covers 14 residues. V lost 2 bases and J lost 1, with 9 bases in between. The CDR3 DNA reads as TGTGCCAGCAGCTTATGGTACGGGAACACTGAAGCTTTCTTT. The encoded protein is CASSLWYGNTEAFF.

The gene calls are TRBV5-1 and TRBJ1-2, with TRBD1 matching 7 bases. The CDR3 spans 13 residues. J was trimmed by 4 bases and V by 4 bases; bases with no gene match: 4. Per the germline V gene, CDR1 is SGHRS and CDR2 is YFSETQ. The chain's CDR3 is CASSRDSSYGYTF. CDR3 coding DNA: TGCGCCAGCAGCCGGGACAGCTCCTATGGCTACACCTTC.

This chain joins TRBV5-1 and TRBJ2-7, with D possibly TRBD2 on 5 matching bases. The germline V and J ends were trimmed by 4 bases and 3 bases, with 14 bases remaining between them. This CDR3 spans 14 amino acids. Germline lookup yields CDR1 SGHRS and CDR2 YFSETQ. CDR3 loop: CASSPEGLFYEQYF. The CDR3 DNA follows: TGCGCCAGCAGCCCCGAGGGCCTTTTCTACGAGCAGTACTTC. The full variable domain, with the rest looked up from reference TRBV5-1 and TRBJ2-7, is KAGVTQTPRYLIKTRGQQVTLSCSPISGHRSVSWYQQTPGQGLQFLFEYFSETQRNKGNFPGRFSGRQFSNSRSEMNVSTLELGDSALYLCASSPEGLFYEQYFGPGTRLTVT.

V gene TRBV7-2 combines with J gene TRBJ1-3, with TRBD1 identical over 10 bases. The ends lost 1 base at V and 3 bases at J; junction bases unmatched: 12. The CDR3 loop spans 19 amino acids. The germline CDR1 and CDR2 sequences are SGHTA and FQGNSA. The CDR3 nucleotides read TGTGCCAGCAGCTTAGGGGTCTTTGGGACAGGGGTTTTTGGAAACACCATATATTTT. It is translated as CASSLGVFGTGVFGNTIYF.

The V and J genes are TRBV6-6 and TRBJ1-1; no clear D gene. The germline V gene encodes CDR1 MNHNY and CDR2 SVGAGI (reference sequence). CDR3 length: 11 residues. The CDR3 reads CGSSAGREAFF. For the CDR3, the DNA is TGTGGAAGCAGTGCAGGTAGAGAAGCTTTCTTT.

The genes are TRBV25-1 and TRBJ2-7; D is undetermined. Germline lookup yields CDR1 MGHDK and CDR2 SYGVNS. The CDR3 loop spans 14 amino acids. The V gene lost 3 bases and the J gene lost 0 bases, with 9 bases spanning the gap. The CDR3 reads CASSDSSLSYEQYF. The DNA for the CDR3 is TGTGCCAGCAGTGATTCGAGTCTCTCCTACGAGCAGTACTTC.

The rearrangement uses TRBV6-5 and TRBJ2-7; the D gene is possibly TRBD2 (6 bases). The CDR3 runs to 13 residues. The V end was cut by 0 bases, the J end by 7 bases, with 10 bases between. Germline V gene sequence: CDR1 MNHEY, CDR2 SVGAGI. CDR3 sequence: CASSYSPREEQYF. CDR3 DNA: TGTGCCAGCAGTTACTCACCGCGGGAAGAGCAGTACTTC.

In DNA form, the CDR3 reads TGTGCCAGTACACGACAGGGGCGGCCCGGGGAGCTGTTTTTT. Its protein is CASTRQGRPGELFF. The rearrangement links TRBV19 to TRBJ2-2, with 8 nucleotides matching TRBD1. Looked up from germline, CDR1 is LNHDA and CDR2 is SQIVND (reference sequence). The CDR3 is made up of 14 amino acids. The ends lost 7 bases at V and 6 bases at J; junction bases unmatched: 7. The whole variable domain, filled in from reference TRBV19 and TRBJ2-2, reads DGGITQSPKYLFRKEGQNVTLSCEQNLNHDAMYWYRQDPGQGLRLIYYSQIVNDFQKGDIAEGYSVSREKKESFPLTVTSAQKNPTAFYLCASTRQGRPGELFFGEGSRLTVL.

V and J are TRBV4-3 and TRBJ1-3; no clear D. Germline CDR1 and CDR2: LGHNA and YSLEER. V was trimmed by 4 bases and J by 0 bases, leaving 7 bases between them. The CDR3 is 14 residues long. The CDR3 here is CASSPSDSGNTIYF. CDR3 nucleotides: TGCGCCAGCAGCCCAAGCGACTCTGGAAACACCATATATTTT.